Here is one TCR beta chain with its context. The data stem from a study of OX40 agonist ivuxolimab in advanced cancers. Some clones are missing from TCRdb's copy, which holds only in-frame ones; the method was immunoSEQ multiplex PCR. The table includes tens of thousands of clones, 65% to 85% detected once. This CDR3 region has 17 residues. Per germline, CDR1 SGHRS and CDR2 YFSETQ. V dropped 4 bases and J dropped 1; count of bases not matched to a gene: 12. This receptor was obtained from an adult with an advanced solid tumor such as melanoma, head and neck, liver or kidney cancer. The starting material was CD4+ or CD8+ T cells sorted from blood, obtained in a trial of the OX40 agonist ivuxolimab. J is TRBJ2-3 and V is TRBV5-1; 7 positions match TRBD2. The CDR3 loop is CASSPPGGFGGTDTQYF. DNA for the CDR3: TGCGCCAGCAGCCCACCCGGGGGGTTCGGAGGCACAGATACGCAGTATTTT. Filled out from reference TRBV5-1 and TRBJ2-3, the complete variable domain reads KAGVTQTPRYLIKTRGQQVTLSCSPISGHRSVSWYQQTPGQGLQFLFEYFSETQRNKGNFPGRFSGRQFSNSRSEMNVSTLELGDSALYLCASSPPGGFGGTDTQYFGPGTRLTVL.